What follows are 23 T cell receptor beta chains derived from one specimen sequenced in a study of T cell clusters in autoimmune cytopenias. Multiplex touch-down PCR amplified TRB using TRB-A and TRB-B pools in one tube. TCRdb derives one entry per CDR3 protein from the multiplex PCR reads, leaving out DNA. Its listing shows 7,000 to 10,000 distinct CDR3 sequences. TRB was amplified from around 0.25 ug of peripheral blood genomic DNA per sample. Sample: peripheral blood. These receptors came from a human donor with an autoimmune cytopenia or autoimmune hepatitis (not recorded which).

This clonotype is identified as medium-sized from frequency. V is TRBV15 and J is TRBJ2-5; the D call of TRBD1 rests on TCRdb alone, since no DNA is present to check it. The length of the CDR3 is 14 residues. Germline V gene lookup returns CDR1 LNHNV and CDR2 YYDKDF (reference sequence). CDR3 protein: CATSSNDRVETQYF.

This rearrangement joins TRBV14 to TRBJ1-6; no DNA is available, so the TRBD1 call from TCRdb remains unchecked. The length of the CDR3 is 13 residues. In germline, CDR1 is SGHDN, CDR2 FVKESK. The chain's CDR3 is CASLGRGDSPLHF. The variable domain in full, with the rest retrieved from reference TRBV14 and TRBJ1-6, is EAGVTQFPSHSVIEKGQTVTLRCDPISGHDNLYWYRRVMGKEIKFLLHFVKESKQDESGMPNNRFLAERTGGTYSTLKVQPAELEDSGVYFCASLGRGDSPLHFGNGTRLTVT.

This clonotype registers medium-sized by frequency. The chain recombines TRBV18 with TRBJ2-6; lacking DNA, the TRBD1 call made by TCRdb goes unchecked. The CDR3 runs 17 residues. Germline-derived CDR1 and CDR2 are KGHSH and LQKENI. The CDR3 protein is CASSSWTGKAGANVLTF. Variable domain in full (rest from reference TRBV18 and TRBJ2-6): NAGVMQNPRHLVRRRGQEARLRCSPMKGHSHVYWYRQLPEEGLKFMVYLQKENIIDESGMPKERFSAEFPKEGPSILRIQQVVRGDSAAYFCASSSWTGKAGANVLTFGAGSRLTVL.

This chain uses TRBV19 with TRBJ1-2; there is no DNA to check the TCRdb D call of TRBD1. CDR3 size: 15 residues. Germline lookup yields CDR1 LNHDA and CDR2 SQIVND (reference sequence). CDR3 protein: CASSAGTGGNYGYTF.

According to its frequency, this clonotype is medium-sized. The V call is TRBV18, the J call TRBJ2-3; TCRdb lists TRBD2, though no DNA is available to test this call. The CDR3 has 16 residues. Germline CDR1 KGHSH, CDR2 LQKENI. This CDR3 reads CASSAPGLAGGDTQYF.

The rearrangement links TRBV19 to TRBJ1-2. From germline, CDR1 is LNHDA and CDR2 SQIVND (reference sequence). The CDR3 covers 14 residues. The CDR3: CASRLISANYGYTF.

The V gene is TRBV19, the J gene TRBJ1-2; TCRdb names TRBD1, which stays unverified in the absence of DNA. Per the germline V gene, CDR1 is LNHDA and CDR2 is SQIVND (reference sequence). This CDR3 comprises 16 residues. The CDR3 here is CASSIGLDRGRGGYTF.

This clonotype registers medium-sized by frequency. The CDR3: CASSHPGLAGGIPDTQYF. The rearrangement joins TRBV27 to TRBJ2-3; TCRdb's D gene call, TRBD2, goes unchecked for lack of DNA. CDR3 size: 18 residues. Germline CDR1 and CDR2: MNHEY and SMNVEV (reference sequence).

This clonotype is medium-sized by frequency. This chain connects TRBV6-6 to TRBJ2-3; TCRdb outputs TRBD1, but without DNA this stays unchecked. Per germline, CDR1 MNHNY and CDR2 SVGAGI (reference sequence). This CDR3 region has 14 residues. This CDR3 reads CATRRGQASDTQYF.

According to its frequency, this clonotype is medium-sized. V usage is TRBV5-4 and J usage is TRBJ2-5; TCRdb indicates TRBD2, and absent DNA this call remains unverified. This CDR3 spans 14 amino acids. From germline, CDR1 is SGHNT and CDR2 YYREEE (reference sequence). The CDR3 spells CASSLPSRAETQYF.

The rearrangement joins TRBV18 to TRBJ2-7; TCRdb lists TRBD1, though no DNA is available to test this call. The CDR3 contains 15 residues. Germline CDR1 is KGHSH and CDR2 is LQKENI. The CDR3 spells CATSDLRQGTYEQYF.

This clonotype is labeled medium-sized (0.01 to 0.1%) based on frequency. The chain links TRBV12-3 or TRBV12-4 to TRBJ2-1; TCRdb lists TRBD2, though no DNA is available to test this call. This CDR3 region has 15 residues. The CDR3 is CASMSGGALYNEQFF.

The V and J genes are TRBV14 and TRBJ2-7; TCRdb's D call of TRBD1 is untestable without DNA. CDR3 length: 15 residues. CDR1 is SGHDN and CDR2 is FVKESK in the germline V gene. CDR3 amino acids: CASSRGRDSSYEQYF. The variable domain in full, completed from reference TRBV14 and TRBJ2-7, reads EAGVTQFPSHSVIEKGQTVTLRCDPISGHDNLYWYRRVMGKEIKFLLHFVKESKQDESGMPNNRFLAERTGGTYSTLKVQPAELEDSGVYFCASSRGRDSSYEQYFGPGTRLTVT.

This chain links TRBV5-6 with TRBJ2-7; TCRdb gives TRBD2 as the D gene, but with no DNA this cannot be confirmed. There are 14 residues in the CDR3. From germline, CDR1 is SGHDT and CDR2 YYEEEE. The CDR3 sequence is CASSLVVSGFEQYF. The variable domain in full, completed from reference TRBV5-6 and TRBJ2-7, reads DAGVTQSPTHLIKTRGQQVTLRCSPKSGHDTVSWYQQALGQGPQFIFQYYEEEERQRGNFPDRFSGHQFPNYSSELNVNALLLGDSALYLCASSLVVSGFEQYFGPGTRLTVT.

This clonotype is deemed medium-sized (0.01 to 0.1%) by its frequency. This rearrangement joins TRBV6-5 to TRBJ1-2. CDR1 and CDR2 from the germline V gene are MNHEY and SVGAGI. This CDR3 contains 15 residues. The CDR3 reads CASSYSLRANYGYTF.

V gene TRBV20-1 combines with J gene TRBJ2-1. This CDR3 has 13 amino acids. Germline values: CDR1 DFQATT, CDR2 SNEGSKA (reference sequence). The CDR3 is CSARDVLGDEQFF.

Judged by frequency, this clonotype is medium-sized. CDR3 protein: CASSRGTSGSRGEQFF. The chain has TRBV19 and TRBJ2-1; the TCRdb D gene call, TRBD2, has no DNA to confirm it. The CDR3 spans 16 residues. Per germline, CDR1 LNHDA and CDR2 SQIVND (reference sequence).

This chain uses TRBV20-1 with TRBJ2-5; the D call of TRBD1 rests on TCRdb alone, since no DNA is present to check it. The germline V gene has CDR1 DFQATT and CDR2 SNEGSKA (reference sequence). This CDR3 has 13 residues. CDR3 sequence: CSASGNTGETQYF.

This chain links TRBV12-3 or TRBV12-4 with TRBJ1-1. The CDR3 has 13 amino acids. The CDR3 sequence is CASSIRTSLEAFF.

This chain links TRBV27 with TRBJ1-2. CDR1 and CDR2 (germline): MNHEY, SMNVEV (reference sequence). The CDR3 runs to 13 residues. CDR3 sequence reads: CASSLGVLGGYTF.

This chain links TRBV20-1 with TRBJ2-1. Germline CDR1 DFQATT, CDR2 SNEGSKA (reference sequence). The CDR3 is made up of 13 amino acids. CDR3 in amino acids: CSAFSTIFNEQFF.

The chain is built from TRBV12-3 or TRBV12-4 and TRBJ2-7; with no DNA, the TCRdb D assignment of TRBD1 cannot be verified. This CDR3 contains 16 residues. The CDR3 reads CASSLATGTGGNEQYF.

Measured by frequency, this clonotype is medium-sized. This chain uses TRBV6-1 with TRBJ2-2; TCRdb's D call of TRBD1 is untestable without DNA. This CDR3 has 15 residues. The germline CDR1 and CDR2 sequences are MNHNS and SASEGT. CDR3 loop: CASSPGPPSPGELFF.